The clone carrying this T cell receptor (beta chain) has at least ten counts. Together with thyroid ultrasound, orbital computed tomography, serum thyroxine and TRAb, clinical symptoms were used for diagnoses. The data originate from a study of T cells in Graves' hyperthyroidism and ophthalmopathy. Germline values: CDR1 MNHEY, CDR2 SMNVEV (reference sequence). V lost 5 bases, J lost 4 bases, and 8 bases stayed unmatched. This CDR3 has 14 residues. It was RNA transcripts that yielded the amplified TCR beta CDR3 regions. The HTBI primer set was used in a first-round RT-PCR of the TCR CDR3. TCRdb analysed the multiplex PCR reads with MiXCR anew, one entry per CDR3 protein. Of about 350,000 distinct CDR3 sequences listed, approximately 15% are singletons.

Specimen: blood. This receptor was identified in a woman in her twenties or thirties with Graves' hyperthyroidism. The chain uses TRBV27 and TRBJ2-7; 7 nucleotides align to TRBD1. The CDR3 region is CASSRNRGGYEQYF. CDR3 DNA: TGTGCCAGCAGTAGGAACAGGGGTGGTTACGAGCAGTACTTC.